This T cell receptor (beta chain) was profiled in a study of OX40 agonist ivuxolimab in advanced cancers. Study results and limitations: On average, CD8+ T cells showed a greater number of expanded clones than CD4+.

Sequencing was performed with immunoSEQ multiplex PCR; in TCRdb, only in-frame clones are kept and a portion is missing. The repertoire holds about 82,000 clones, with around 84% as singletons. This CDR3 contains 16 residues. Concerning this clone: As yet, its antigen is unknown.

Sequenced material: CD4+ or CD8+ T cells sorted from blood, taken in a trial of the OX40 agonist ivuxolimab. The chain joins TRBV21-1 to TRBJ1-1; the table's D call of TRBD1 was not tested on the DNA. TRBV21-1 is marked as a pseudogene. This clonotype was sampled from an adult with an advanced solid tumor such as melanoma, head and neck, liver or kidney cancer. CDR3 bases: TGTGCCAGCAGCAAAAACATAATACCCATGAACACTGAAGCTTTCTTT. It yields the protein CASSKNIIPMNTEAFF.